The clone carrying this T cell receptor beta chain was seen many times. This sample stems from a study of early T cells in non-severe SARS-CoV-2 infection. TCRdb recomputed calls from the 5' RACE reads with MiXCR, one row per CDR3 protein. Among about 83,000 distinct CDR3 sequences listed, roughly an eighth were seen once. The source material was whole blood. This clonotype was obtained from an adult who was a healthcare worker with PCR-confirmed SARS-CoV-2 infection or an uninfected control (not recorded which).

CDR3 region: CASSPGGRANEKLFF. CDR3 sequence (DNA): TGTGCCAGCAGCCCGGGGGGGCGGGCTAATGAAAAACTGTTTTTT. This chain joins TRBV7-2 and TRBJ1-4, with D perhaps matching TRBD1 (6 bases). The CDR3 loop spans 15 amino acids. Trimming left V 5 bases short and J 3 bases short, with 13 bases between. Germline CDR1 and CDR2: SGHTA and FQGNSA.